This TCR beta chain stems from a study of blood T cell repertoires in COVID-19. In the study overall: Donors in the United States, Italy and Spain gave samples during acute or convalescent COVID-19.

A PCR-confirmed or clinician-diagnosed COVID-19 case had contacted exposed participants within 2 weeks of entry. Trimming shortened V by 7 bases and J by 7 bases, and 19 bases separated the two germline ends. The germline V gene has CDR1 SQVTM and CDR2 ANQGSEA. The CDR3 extends over 13 amino acids. TCRdb's table, derived via immunoSEQ multiplex PCR, lists solely in-frame clones and lacks some. This sample carries over 350,000 clones, roughly 92% of them seen once, and the ten largest clones take 0.7% to 0.95%. This TCR was sampled from a woman aged 40 to 50 who had been exposed to COVID-19. The chain is built from TRBV29-1 and TRBJ1-1; D ambiguous. Material for sequencing was PBMCs or T cells enriched from blood (not recorded which). CDR3 sequence: CSGQYRGDNEAFF. The DNA for the CDR3 is TGCAGCGGACAATACCGTGGTGACAATGAAGCTTTCTTT.